These 15 T cell receptor beta chains came from one sample sequenced in a study of blood T cells in healthy people across ages. For the second PCR, which ran for 7 to 11 cycles, a sample-barcoded 5' primer and a J-beta primer mix were used. TCRdb processed the 5' RACE reads anew with MiXCR; each CDR3 protein has one entry. The sample comprises 660,000 or so distinct CDR3 sequences, roughly 58% of which are singletons, and roughly 34% rests with the top ten. Sequencing was carried out using blood. The receptors stem from a man aged 55-75 years in good health.

This clonotype appeared a few times. The chain employs TRBV29-1 and TRBJ1-2, with a tentative D call TRBD1 (6 bases). V was trimmed by 4 bases and J by 0 bases, leaving 15 bases between them. CDR1 and CDR2 from the germline V gene are SQVTM and ANQGSEA. CDR3 length: 15 amino acids. Written as DNA, the CDR3 is TGCAGCGTTGTGGACAGAGCCCGTCCTAACTATGGCTACACCTTC. Translation: CSVVDRARPNYGYTF.

This clonotype showed up just once. The chain has TRBV7-8 and TRBJ2-1, with D maybe TRBD2 (5 bases). CDR1 and CDR2 from the germline V gene are SGHVS and FQNEAQ. V lost 8 bases to trimming and J lost 5 bases, with 10 bases between them. The length of the CDR3 is 12 residues. Here the CDR3 reads CASGAANNEQFF. DNA of the CDR3: TGTGCCAGCGGAGCGGCAAACAATGAGCAGTTCTTC.

This clonotype was found a few times. V is TRBV7-2 and J is TRBJ2-7; D uncertain. Germline CDR1 is SGHTA and CDR2 is FQGNSA. V was cut by 2 bases and J by 1 base, with 9 bases left in between. The CDR3 spans 14 residues. The CDR3 region has the DNA TGTGCCAGCAGCTTAAGTCGTGGTTCCTACGAGCAGTACTTC. This encodes CASSLSRGSYEQYF.

The CDR3 nucleotides read TGTGCCAGCACCGAGGGTTGGGACAGGGGCAATGAGCAGTTCTTC. Amino acids: CASTEGWDRGNEQFF. This sequence joins TRBV7-9 and TRBJ2-1, with 10 bases fitting TRBD1. CDR1 SEHNR and CDR2 FQNEAQ come from the germline V gene (reference sequence). The CDR3 covers 15 residues. The V and J ends lost 7 bases and 6 bases, in that order; junction bases with no gene match: 9.

Comments on this clonotype: The junction differs from germline at one of its ends, possibly a read error. This chain uses TRBV6-2 or TRBV6-3 with TRBJ2-3; TRBD2 aligns across 7 bases. Germline values: CDR1 MNHEY, CDR2 SVGEGT. This CDR3 contains 15 residues. The CDR3 sequence: CASSYLGLGPDTRYF. The CDR3 nucleotides read TGTGCCAGCAGTTACCTAGGACTAGGCCCAGATACGCGGTATTTT.

This chain connects TRBV20-1 to TRBJ2-5; the D is unclear. The CDR3 runs 11 residues. Germline CDR1 reads DFQATT; CDR2 reads SNEGSKA (reference sequence). Trimming removed 6 bases at V and 2 bases at J, with 7 bases between. Written as DNA, the CDR3 is TGCAGTGCAGCCCCTCAAGAGACCCAGTACTTC. Translating it yields CSAAPQETQYF.

V usage is TRBV5-1 and J usage is TRBJ1-2; D is possibly TRBD1 (5 bases). Germline V gene lookup returns CDR1 SGHRS and CDR2 YFSETQ. The CDR3 extends over 14 amino acids. With 0 bases removed from V and 8 bases from J, the gap between germline ends came to 14 bases. The CDR3 is CASSLELGARGYTF. The CDR3 nucleotides are TGCGCCAGCAGCTTGGAGCTAGGGGCGCGAGGCTACACCTTC. Full variable domain (outside the CDR3, taken from reference TRBV5-1 and TRBJ1-2): KAGVTQTPRYLIKTRGQQVTLSCSPISGHRSVSWYQQTPGQGLQFLFEYFSETQRNKGNFPGRFSGRQFSNSRSEMNVSTLELGDSALYLCASSLELGARGYTFGSGTRLTVV.

The chain is built from TRBV13 and TRBJ1-4, with a weak D call TRBD1 (6 bases). Germline CDR1 PRHDT, CDR2 FYEKMQ (reference sequence). The CDR3 is 15 residues long. The V end lost 5 bases, the J end lost 4 bases, and 14 bases lay between the germline ends. CDR3 amino acids: CASSPSQGYNEKLFF. The DNA of the CDR3 is TGTGCCAGCAGCCCAAGCCAGGGGTATAATGAAAAACTGTTTTTT.

The J gene is TRBJ2-1, the V gene TRBV28, with D possibly TRBD2 on 5 matching bases. The CDR3 extends over 14 amino acids. Per the germline V gene, CDR1 is MDHEN and CDR2 is SYDVKM. Deletions cut 6 bases from V and 7 bases from J, with 16 bases between. Here the CDR3 reads CASRSLQRGNEQFF. In DNA form, the CDR3 reads TGTGCCAGCAGATCTCTCCAGCGAGGGAATGAGCAGTTCTTC.

V usage is TRBV15 and J usage is TRBJ2-5; 11 bases line up with TRBD2. Germline CDR1 is LNHNV and CDR2 is YYDKDF (reference sequence). The CDR3 is 18 amino acids. V was pared by 1 base and J by 0 bases, with 7 bases of the junction left unmatched. The CDR3 DNA is TGTGCCACCAGCAGAGGAGCGACTAGCGGGGAGTACCAAGAGACCCAGTACTTC. The encoded protein is CATSRGATSGEYQETQYF.

The chain combines TRBV6-2 or TRBV6-3 with TRBJ2-5; D gene unclear. This CDR3 has 15 amino acids. Deletions cut 2 bases from V and 1 base from J, with 11 bases between. In germline, CDR1 is MNHEY, CDR2 SVGEGT. CDR3 amino acids: CASSYEPDFQETQYF. In DNA, the CDR3 is TGTGCCAGCAGTTACGAGCCAGACTTCCAAGAGACCCAGTACTTC.

The CDR3 loop is CSVVGLTYNEQFF. The CDR3 nucleotides read TGCAGCGTTGTGGGCTTGACCTACAATGAGCAGTTCTTC. The gene calls are TRBV29-1 and TRBJ2-1; D not certain. The CDR3 spans 13 residues. From germline, CDR1 is SQVTM and CDR2 ANQGSEA. V lost 4 bases to trimming and J lost 2 bases, with 9 bases between them.

The J gene is TRBJ2-3, the V gene TRBV10-3; 8 bases match TRBD2. Germline-derived CDR1 and CDR2 are ENHRY and SYGVKD. This CDR3 has 14 residues. V dropped 7 bases and J dropped 2; count of bases not matched to a gene: 5. The CDR3 sequence: CAITAGGPTDTQYF. The CDR3, as DNA: TGTGCCATCACCGCGGGGGGCCCCACAGATACGCAGTATTTT.

The rearrangement uses TRBV7-2 and TRBJ2-1, with a possible D match to TRBD2 (5 bases). Trimming removed 3 bases at V and 12 bases at J, with 12 bases between. Germline lookup yields CDR1 SGHTA and CDR2 FQGNSA. The CDR3 loop spans 12 amino acids. The CDR3 sequence: CASSFVSSGQFF. In DNA, the CDR3 is TGTGCCAGCAGCTTTGTTTCCAGCGGGCAGTTCTTC.

DNA for the CDR3: TGCAGTGCTAAATTAGCCCGGGGATCTGAAGCTTTCTTT. Translation: CSAKLARGSEAFF. The rearrangement links TRBV20-1 to TRBJ1-1; D gene uncertain. This CDR3 contains 13 residues. Trimming took 4 bases from V and 6 from J, leaving 15 bases between them. Per the germline V gene, CDR1 is DFQATT and CDR2 is SNEGSKA (reference sequence).